This paragraph reports one T cell receptor beta chain. The antigen remains undetermined. The sample belongs to a study of T cell repertoires in cytomegalovirus infection. CDR1 MNHNS and CDR2 SASEGT come from the germline V gene. The CDR3 has 13 amino acids. Trimming left V 6 bases short and J 2 bases short, with 10 bases between. TCRdb re-analysed the reads in MiXCR, keeping a single row per CDR3 protein. The data show fewer than 950,000 distinct CDR3 sequences, with over 25% seen just once and roughly 12% held by the top ten. This clonotype was obtained from a human donor in good health (CMV status not recorded). Some clones in this sample may be carry-over from other donors' samples. The chain recombines TRBV6-1 with TRBJ1-2, with a possible D match to TRBD1 (6 bases). This specimen was cultured CD8+ T cells from PBMCs, taken from culture after CMV antigen stimulation. The CDR3 sequence: CASRMGHNYGYTF. The CDR3 DNA sequence: TGTGCCAGCAGAATGGGACACAACTATGGCTACACCTTC.